A selection of T cell receptor beta chains follows, all from one sample in a study of blood T cell repertoires in COVID-19. Libraries were prepared by immunoSEQ multiplex PCR; TCRdb keeps only in-frame clonotypes and omits some of them. This sample has 250,000 to 350,000 clones, with around 87% found just once. Sequencing was done on a sample of peripheral blood. The receptors derive from a man in his late teens or twenties with active or convalescent COVID-19. CDR3s include the opening cysteine and the closing phenylalanine or tryptophan. Fields, in order: V gene, J gene, clone size, D gene, CDR3 protein, CDR3 DNA. The D gene is left open where the match is weak. Expanded clones get a size class; other rows say once, few or many, or leave the size out.

TRBV27	TRBJ2-1	once	.	CASSLYRSVNEQFF	TGTGCCAGCAGTTTATATCGGAGTGTCAATGAGCAGTTCTTC
TRBV11-2	TRBJ1-1	.	TRBD1	CASSFFTGGTEAFF	TGTGCCAGCAGCTTCTTTACAGGGGGCACTGAAGCTTTCTTT
TRBV7-2	TRBJ2-1	.	TRBD2	CASSLVRGAYNEQFF	TGTGCCAGCAGCTTAGTGCGGGGGGCCTACAATGAGCAGTTCTTC
TRBV29-1	TRBJ2-7	.	.	CSVRDGTPEQYF	TGCAGCGTCCGCGACGGGACACCAGAGCAGTACTTC
TRBV3-1/TRBV3-2	TRBJ1-1	.	.	CASSPRRENTEAFF	TGTGCCAGCAGCCCACGCAGGGAGAACACTGAAGCTTTCTTT
TRBV5-1	TRBJ2-5	.	.	CASSLEERETQYF	TGCGCCAGCAGCTTGGAAGAGCGGGAGACCCAGTACTTC
TRBV5-8	TRBJ2-7	.	.	CASSSSVVSSYEQYF	TGTGCCAGCAGCTCTAGCGTCGTTAGCTCCTACGAGCAGTACTTC
TRBV7-2	TRBJ2-7	once	.	CASSLIALQGREQYF	TGTGCCAGCAGCTTAATTGCCCTACAGGGTCGGGAGCAGTACTTC
TRBV28	TRBJ1-2	.	.	CASKPRALYGYTF	TGTGCCAGCAAGCCCAGGGCCCTCTATGGCTACACCTTC
TRBV6-4	TRBJ2-3	few	TRBD2	CASSQTSGSSDTQYF	TGTGCCAGCAGTCAGACTAGCGGGAGTTCAGATACGCAGTATTTT
TRBV2	TRBJ1-3	few	TRBD1	CASSEGQFSGNTIYF	TGTGCCAGCAGTGAGGGACAGTTCTCTGGAAACACCATATATTTT
TRBV15	TRBJ1-3	.	.	CATSPLRVSGNTIYF	TGTGCCACCAGCCCCCTTCGGGTCTCTGGAAACACCATATATTTT
TRBV12-5	TRBJ2-3	once	.	CASGLFGGYTDTQYF	TGTGCTAGTGGTTTATTCGGCGGATACACAGATACGCAGTATTTT
TRBV7-8	TRBJ2-5	.	.	CASSSGLRQETQYF	TGTGCCAGCAGCTCTGGCTTACGTCAGGAGACCCAGTACTTC
TRBV19	TRBJ1-2	few	.	CASTDNGLVWGYTF	TGTGCCAGTACTGATAACGGTTTAGTCTGGGGCTACACCTTC
TRBV2	TRBJ1-1	.	.	CASKEERTPNTEAFF	TGTGCCAGCAAAGAAGAGAGGACACCGAACACTGAAGCTTTCTTT
TRBV6-6	TRBJ2-1	.	.	CATFGGSSYNEQFF	TGTGCCACCTTTGGGGGGAGCTCCTACAATGAGCAGTTCTTC
TRBV3-1/TRBV3-2	TRBJ2-5	.	.	CASSHTGRGETQYF	TGTGCCAGCAGCCATACAGGGCGAGGGGAGACCCAGTACTTC
TRBV5-1	TRBJ2-1	.	TRBD1	CASSLPPGTGGLRGEQFF	TGCGCCAGCAGCTTGCCTCCAGGGACAGGGGGACTTAGGGGTGAGCAGTTCTTC
TRBV28	TRBJ2-1	.	TRBD2	CASSSPTSDYNEQFF	TGTGCCAGCAGTTCCCCGACTAGCGACTACAATGAGCAGTTCTTC
TRBV2	TRBJ1-4	.	.	CASSGQSGGRRELFF	TGTGCCAGCAGTGGGCAGTCGGGTGGGAGGAGGGAACTGTTTTTT
TRBV7-6	TRBJ1-1	.	TRBD1	CASSSGQGLVSEAFF	TGTGCCAGCAGCTCGGGACAGGGGTTGGTATCTGAAGCTTTCTTT
TRBV2	TRBJ1-4	.	.	CASTPRGGQGEKLFF	TGTGCCAGCACCCCACGGGGGGGGCAGGGTGAAAAACTGTTTTTT
TRBV18	TRBJ1-6	.	.	CASSPDSNNSPLHF	TGTGCCAGCTCACCGGACAGTAATAATTCACCCCTCCACTTT
TRBV29-1	TRBJ2-3	.	.	CSAKGGERGSTDTQYF	TGCAGCGCCAAGGGGGGGGAAAGAGGTAGCACAGATACGCAGTATTTT
TRBV10-3	TRBJ1-2	.	TRBD1	CAISETGEEFLDGYTF	TGTGCCATCAGTGAGACAGGGGAGGAATTCTTGGATGGCTACACCTTC
TRBV5-5	TRBJ1-1	once	TRBD1	CASSFTGTGLMNTEAFF	TGTGCCAGCAGTTTTACCGGGACAGGGCTCATGAACACTGAAGCTTTCTTT
TRBV9	TRBJ1-3	.	.	CASRGDFRNTIYF	TGTGCCAGCAGAGGGGATTTCCGAAACACCATATATTTT
TRBV5-6	TRBJ2-5	.	.	CASSFQGGETQYF	TGTGCCAGCAGCTTTCAAGGGGGAGAGACCCAGTACTTC
TRBV18	TRBJ1-3	.	.	CASSPRLGGSGNTIYF	TGTGCCAGCTCACCAAGGTTGGGGGGCTCTGGAAACACCATATATTTT
TRBV6-5	TRBJ1-1	.	.	CATLGVTEAFF	TGTGCCACGCTAGGGGTTACTGAAGCTTTCTTT
TRBV2	TRBJ2-5	.	TRBD2	CASSPTSGIAPQYF	TGTGCCAGCAGCCCTACTAGCGGGATCGCCCCCCAGTACTTC
TRBV10-3	TRBJ1-1	.	.	CAISALNTEAFF	TGTGCCATCAGTGCCTTGAACACTGAAGCTTTCTTT
TRBV27	TRBJ1-1	few	.	CASRIRAGNTEAFF	TGTGCCAGCCGAATTCGTGCAGGGAACACTGAAGCTTTCTTT
TRBV28	TRBJ2-5	.	TRBD1	CASSPTGTGVRETQYF	TGTGCCAGCAGTCCAACCGGGACAGGGGTTCGGGAGACCCAGTACTTC
TRBV28	TRBJ1-5	.	.	CASSPEYNYQPQHF	TGTGCCAGCAGTCCCGAATATAACTATCAGCCCCAGCATTTT
TRBV9	TRBJ2-2	.	.	CASSVHHPRDTGELFF	TGTGCCAGCAGCGTACACCACCCTCGGGACACCGGGGAGCTGTTTTTT
TRBV5-1	TRBJ2-1	.	.	CASSLAPGGKAGNEQFF	TGCGCCAGCAGCTTGGCTCCCGGCGGGAAGGCTGGCAATGAGCAGTTCTTC
TRBV7-9	TRBJ2-2	.	TRBD2	CASSGRAAGELFF	TGTGCCAGCAGCGGGAGGGCCGCCGGGGAGCTGTTTTTT
TRBV5-6	TRBJ1-1	.	.	CASSLGARGTEAFF	TGTGCCAGCAGCTTGGGTGCCCGGGGCACTGAAGCTTTCTTT
TRBV13	TRBJ2-7	.	.	CASSLVGGASYEQYF	TGTGCCAGCAGCTTAGTAGGCGGGGCCTCCTACGAGCAGTACTTC
TRBV7-9	TRBJ2-7	.	TRBD1	CASSFRDRDYEQYF	TGTGCCAGCAGTTTCAGGGACAGGGATTACGAGCAGTACTTC
TRBV11-2	TRBJ1-5	.	.	CASSSGGQPQHF	TGTGCCAGCAGCTCCGGGGGGCAGCCCCAGCATTTT
TRBV5-1	TRBJ1-4	.	.	CASPVGSREKLFF	TGCGCCAGCCCGGTCGGTTCGCGGGAAAAACTGTTTTTT
TRBV28	TRBJ2-7	.	.	CASSTLGQGTAGGRPSSYEQYF	TGTGCCAGCAGTACCCTGGGACAGGGGACAGCGGGAGGAAGGCCCAGCTCCTACGAGCAGTACTTC
TRBV6-5	TRBJ1-5	.	.	CASRRDYYSNQPQHF	TGTGCCAGCAGACGGGACTATTATAGCAATCAGCCCCAGCATTTT
TRBV9	TRBJ2-7	.	TRBD2	CASAAGGERRYEQYF	TGTGCCAGCGCAGCGGGGGGCGAAAGGCGGTACGAGCAGTACTTC
TRBV7-9	TRBJ2-1	.	.	CASSLVRSAEQFF	TGTGCCAGCAGCTTAGTTCGGTCCGCTGAGCAGTTCTTC
TRBV18	TRBJ1-1	.	.	CASSPNGGGLTEAFF	TGTGCCAGCTCACCAAACGGCGGGGGGTTGACTGAAGCTTTCTTT
TRBV12-3/TRBV12-4	TRBJ1-5	.	.	CASSLGLYQPQHF	TGTGCCAGCAGCCTGGGCCTCTATCAGCCCCAGCATTTT
TRBV28	TRBJ1-5	.	.	CASSLSRQAYQPQHF	TGTGCCAGCAGTTTAAGCAGACAGGCATATCAGCCCCAGCATTTT
TRBV7-9	TRBJ1-4	.	.	CASSRQASTNEKLFF	TGTGCCAGCAGCAGACAGGCCTCAACTAATGAAAAACTGTTTTTT
TRBV28	TRBJ2-7	.	.	CASSEAGATGVYEQYF	TGTGCCAGCAGTGAGGCCGGTGCGACAGGAGTGTACGAGCAGTACTTC
TRBV12-3/TRBV12-4	TRBJ1-1	.	.	CASSFSPNTEAFF	TGTGCCAGCAGTTTTAGCCCGAACACTGAAGCTTTCTTT